This T cell receptor (beta chain) was recovered during a study of T cell responses to AZD1222 COVID-19 vaccine. Findings and caveats of the study: No day 14 peak samples; only post-peak repertoires were characterized. Seropositive at baseline were only a handful of AZD1222 recipients.

Produced via immunoSEQ multiplex PCR; TCRdb's table is partial and in-frame only. The specimen's table records over 140,000 clones. The CDR3 sequence is 13 residues long. From germline, CDR1 is MNHEY and CDR2 SVGEGT. Between the trimmed V and J ends, which lost 0 bases and 4 bases, there was a span of 3 bases. As to this clone: Its antigen remains unknown.

Sequenced: peripheral blood. The chain employs TRBV6-2 or TRBV6-3 and TRBJ2-2; D call uncertain. The source is an adult in good health. CDR3 nucleotide sequence: TGTGCCAGCAGTTACTCCGGCACCGGGGAGCTGTTTTTT. Its protein product is CASSYSGTGELFF.